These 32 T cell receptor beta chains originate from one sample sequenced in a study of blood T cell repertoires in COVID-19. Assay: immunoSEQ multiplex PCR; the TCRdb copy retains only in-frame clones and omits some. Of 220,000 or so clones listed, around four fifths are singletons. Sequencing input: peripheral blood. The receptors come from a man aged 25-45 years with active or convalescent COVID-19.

The CDR3 spells CASSLDSFGEQYF. The DNA of the CDR3 is TGTGCCAGCAGCTTAGACAGTTTTGGCGAGCAGTACTTC. V and J are TRBV7-9 and TRBJ2-7; D gene uncertain. In germline, CDR1 is SEHNR, CDR2 FQNEAQ (reference sequence). Trimming stripped 1 base from V and 6 bases from J, with 10 bases between. The length of the CDR3 is 13 residues.

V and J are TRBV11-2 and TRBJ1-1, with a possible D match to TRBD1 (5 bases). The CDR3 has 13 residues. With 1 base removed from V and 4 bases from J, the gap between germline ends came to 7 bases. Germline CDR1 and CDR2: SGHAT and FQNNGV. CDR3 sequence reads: CASSLAGGTEAFF. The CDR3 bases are TGTGCCAGCAGCTTAGCCGGGGGCACTGAAGCTTTCTTT.

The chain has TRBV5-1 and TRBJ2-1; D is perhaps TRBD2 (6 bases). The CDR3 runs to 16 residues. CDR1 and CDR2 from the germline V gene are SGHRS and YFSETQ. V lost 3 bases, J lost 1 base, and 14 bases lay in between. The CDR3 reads CASSSLSGPSYNEQFF. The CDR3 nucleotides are TGCGCCAGCAGCTCTTTAAGCGGGCCATCCTACAATGAGCAGTTCTTC.

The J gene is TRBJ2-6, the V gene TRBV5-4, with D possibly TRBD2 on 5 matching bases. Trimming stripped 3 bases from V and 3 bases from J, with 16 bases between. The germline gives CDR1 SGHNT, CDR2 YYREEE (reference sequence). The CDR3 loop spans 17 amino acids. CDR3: CASSSALGALGANVLTF. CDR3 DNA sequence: TGTGCCAGCAGCTCAGCCCTGGGAGCTCTTGGGGCCAACGTCCTGACTTTC.

This chain's CDR3 is CASSFSRDTEAFF. The CDR3 region has the DNA TGTGCCAGCAGCTTCTCCAGGGACACTGAAGCTTTCTTT. The V and J genes are TRBV7-2 and TRBJ1-1, with D perhaps matching TRBD1 (5 bases). The CDR3 has 13 amino acids. Germline CDR1 is SGHTA and CDR2 is FQGNSA. Trimming shortened V by 3 bases and J by 3 bases, and 8 bases separated the two germline ends.

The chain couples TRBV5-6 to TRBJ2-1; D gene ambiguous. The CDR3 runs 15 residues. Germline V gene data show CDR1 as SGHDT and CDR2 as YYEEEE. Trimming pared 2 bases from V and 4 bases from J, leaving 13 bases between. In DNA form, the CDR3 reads TGTGCCAGCAGCTTAGGAGCCCATAAGTACAATGAGCAGTTCTTC. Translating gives CASSLGAHKYNEQFF.

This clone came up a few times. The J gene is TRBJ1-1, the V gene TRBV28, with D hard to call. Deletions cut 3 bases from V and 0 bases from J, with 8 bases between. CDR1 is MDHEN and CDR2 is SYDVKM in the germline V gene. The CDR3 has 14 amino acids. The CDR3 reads CASSFQRMNTEAFF. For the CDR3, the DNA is TGTGCCAGCAGTTTCCAGCGCATGAACACTGAAGCTTTCTTT.

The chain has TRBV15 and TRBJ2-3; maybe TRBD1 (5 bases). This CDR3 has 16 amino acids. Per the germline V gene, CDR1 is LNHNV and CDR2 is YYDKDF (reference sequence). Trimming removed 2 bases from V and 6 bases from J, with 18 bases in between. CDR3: CATSRRAQATRDTQYF. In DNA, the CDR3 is TGTGCCACCAGCAGAAGAGCACAGGCAACCAGGGATACGCAGTATTTT.

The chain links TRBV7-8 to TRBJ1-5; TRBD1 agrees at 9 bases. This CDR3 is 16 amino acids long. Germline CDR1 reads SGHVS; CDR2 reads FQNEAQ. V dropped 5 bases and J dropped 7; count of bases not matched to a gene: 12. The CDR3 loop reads CASSEAGTGIGQPQHF. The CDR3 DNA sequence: TGTGCCAGCAGCGAAGCCGGGACAGGGATAGGCCAGCCCCAGCATTTT.

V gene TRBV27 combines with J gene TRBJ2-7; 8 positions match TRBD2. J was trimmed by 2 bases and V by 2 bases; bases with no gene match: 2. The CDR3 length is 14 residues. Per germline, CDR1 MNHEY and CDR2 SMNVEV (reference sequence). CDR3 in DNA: TGTGCCAGCAGTTTAGCGGGAGGTCCCTACGAGCAGTACTTC. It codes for CASSLAGGPYEQYF.

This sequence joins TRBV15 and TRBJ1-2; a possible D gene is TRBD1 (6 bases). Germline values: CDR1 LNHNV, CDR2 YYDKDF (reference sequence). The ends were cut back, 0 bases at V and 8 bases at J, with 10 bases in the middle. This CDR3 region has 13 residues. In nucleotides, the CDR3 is TGTGCCACCAGCAGAGAGGGGGCATACGGCTACACCTTC. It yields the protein CATSREGAYGYTF.

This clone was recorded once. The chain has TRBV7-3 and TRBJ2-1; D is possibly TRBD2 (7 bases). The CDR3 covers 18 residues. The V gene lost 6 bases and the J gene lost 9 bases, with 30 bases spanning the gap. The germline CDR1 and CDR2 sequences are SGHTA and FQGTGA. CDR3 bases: TGTGCCAGCAGTTTGACATCGACTAGCACAACCTTCAGGGGTGAGCAGTTCTTC. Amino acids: CASSLTSTSTTFRGEQFF.

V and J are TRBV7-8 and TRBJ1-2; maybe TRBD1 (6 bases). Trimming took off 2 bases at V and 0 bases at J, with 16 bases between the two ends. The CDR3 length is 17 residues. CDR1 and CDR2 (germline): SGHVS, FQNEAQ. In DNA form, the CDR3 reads TGTGCCAGCAGCTTAAAGACAGGTCCCCTTACTAACTATGGCTACACCTTC. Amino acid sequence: CASSLKTGPLTNYGYTF.

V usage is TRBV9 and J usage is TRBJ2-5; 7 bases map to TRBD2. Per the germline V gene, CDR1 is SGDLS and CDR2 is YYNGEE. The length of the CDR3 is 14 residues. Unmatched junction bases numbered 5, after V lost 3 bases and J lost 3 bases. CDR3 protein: CASSASGAEETQYF. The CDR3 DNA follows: TGTGCCAGCAGCGCGAGCGGGGCAGAAGAGACCCAGTACTTC.

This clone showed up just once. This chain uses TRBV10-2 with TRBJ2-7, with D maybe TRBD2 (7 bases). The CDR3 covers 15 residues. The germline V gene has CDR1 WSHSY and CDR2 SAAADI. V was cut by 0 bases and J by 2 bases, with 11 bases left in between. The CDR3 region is CASSESGGATYEQYF. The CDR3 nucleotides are TGCGCCAGCAGTGAGTCAGGGGGGGCGACCTACGAGCAGTACTTC.

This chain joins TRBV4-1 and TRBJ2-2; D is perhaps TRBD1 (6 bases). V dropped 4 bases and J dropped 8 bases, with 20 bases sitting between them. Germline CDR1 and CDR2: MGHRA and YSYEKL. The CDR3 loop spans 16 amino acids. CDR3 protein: CASSLNTGSRWGELFF. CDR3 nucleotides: TGCGCCAGCAGCCTTAATACAGGGTCGCGATGGGGGGAGCTGTTTTTT.

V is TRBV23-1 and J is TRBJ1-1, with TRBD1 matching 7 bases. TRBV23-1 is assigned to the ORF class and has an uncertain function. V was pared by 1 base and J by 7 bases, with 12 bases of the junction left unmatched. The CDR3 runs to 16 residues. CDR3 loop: CASSQFKEGAKGEAFF. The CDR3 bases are TGCGCCAGCAGTCAATTTAAGGAGGGGGCGAAGGGTGAAGCTTTCTTT.

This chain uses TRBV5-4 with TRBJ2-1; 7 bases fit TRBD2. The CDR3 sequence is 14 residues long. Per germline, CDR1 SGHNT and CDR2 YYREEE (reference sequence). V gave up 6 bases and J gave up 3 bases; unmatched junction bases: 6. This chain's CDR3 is CASTTGGLYNEQFF. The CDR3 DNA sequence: TGTGCCAGCACCACGGGAGGCCTCTACAATGAGCAGTTCTTC.

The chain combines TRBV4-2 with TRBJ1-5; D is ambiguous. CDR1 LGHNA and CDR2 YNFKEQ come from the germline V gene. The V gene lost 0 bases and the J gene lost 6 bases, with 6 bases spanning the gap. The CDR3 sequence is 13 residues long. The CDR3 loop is CASSQESRQPQHF. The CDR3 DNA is TGTGCCAGCAGCCAAGAATCCCGTCAGCCCCAGCATTTT.

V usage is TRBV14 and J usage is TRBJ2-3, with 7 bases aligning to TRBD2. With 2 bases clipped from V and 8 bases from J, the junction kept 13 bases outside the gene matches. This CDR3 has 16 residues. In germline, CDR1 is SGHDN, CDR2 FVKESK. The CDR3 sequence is CASSQRPAGGYRTQYF. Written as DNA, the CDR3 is TGTGCCAGCAGCCAACGTCCGGCCGGGGGGTACCGTACGCAGTATTTT.

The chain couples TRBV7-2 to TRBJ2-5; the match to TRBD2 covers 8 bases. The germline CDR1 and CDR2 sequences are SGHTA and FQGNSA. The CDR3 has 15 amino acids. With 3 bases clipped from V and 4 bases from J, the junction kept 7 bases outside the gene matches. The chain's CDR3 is CASSFSGSGVETQYF. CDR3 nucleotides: TGTGCCAGCAGCTTCTCGGGTAGCGGGGTAGAGACCCAGTACTTC.

CDR3 protein: CATSVGTGDGYTF. In nucleotides, the CDR3 is TGTGCCACCTCCGTCGGGACAGGGGATGGCTACACCTTC. The chain recombines TRBV28 with TRBJ1-2; 10 bases line up with TRBD1. Losses at the gene ends were 10 bases for V and 6 bases for J; bases not matched to a gene: 8. Germline V gene lookup returns CDR1 MDHEN and CDR2 SYDVKM. The CDR3 runs to 13 residues.

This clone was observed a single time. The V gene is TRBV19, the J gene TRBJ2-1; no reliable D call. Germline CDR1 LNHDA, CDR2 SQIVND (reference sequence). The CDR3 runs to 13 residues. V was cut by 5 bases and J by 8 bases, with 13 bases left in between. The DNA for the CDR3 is TGTGCCAGTAGTCTACTGATGTTGGATGAGCAGTTCTTC. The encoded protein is CASSLLMLDEQFF.

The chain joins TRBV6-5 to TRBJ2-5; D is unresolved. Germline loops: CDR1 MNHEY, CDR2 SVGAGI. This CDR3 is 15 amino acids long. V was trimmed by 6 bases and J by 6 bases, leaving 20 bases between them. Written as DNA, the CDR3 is TGTGCCAGCAGCTTACTCGGGTTAGAAACGCAGACCCAGTACTTC. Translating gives CASSLLGLETQTQYF.

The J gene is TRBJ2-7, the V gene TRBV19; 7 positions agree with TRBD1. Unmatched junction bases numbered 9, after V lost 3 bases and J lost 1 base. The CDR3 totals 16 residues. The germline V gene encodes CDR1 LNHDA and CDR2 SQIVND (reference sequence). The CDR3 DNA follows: TGTGCCAGTAGTATGACGTTGGACAGGATATCCTACGAGCAGTACTTC. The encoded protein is CASSMTLDRISYEQYF.

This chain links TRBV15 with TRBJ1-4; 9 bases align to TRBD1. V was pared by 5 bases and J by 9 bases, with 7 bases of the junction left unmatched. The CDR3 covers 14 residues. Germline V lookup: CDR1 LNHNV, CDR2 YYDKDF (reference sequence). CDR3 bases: TGTGCCACCAGCTCGGGACAGGGATTAAAAAAACTGTTTTTT. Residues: CATSSGQGLKKLFF.

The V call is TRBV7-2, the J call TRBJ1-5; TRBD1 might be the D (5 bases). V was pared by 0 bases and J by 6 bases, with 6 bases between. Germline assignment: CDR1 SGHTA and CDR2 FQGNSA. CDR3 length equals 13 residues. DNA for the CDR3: TGTGCCAGCAGCTTAGCCAGGGCTCAGCCCCAGCATTTT. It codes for CASSLARAQPQHF.

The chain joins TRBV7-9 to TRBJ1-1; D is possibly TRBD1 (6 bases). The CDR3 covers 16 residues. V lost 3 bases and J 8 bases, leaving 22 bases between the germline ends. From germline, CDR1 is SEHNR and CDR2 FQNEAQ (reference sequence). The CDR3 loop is CASSFTLGGRGIEAFF. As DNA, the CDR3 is TGTGCCAGCAGCTTTACCCTGGGGGGGCGCGGAATAGAAGCTTTCTTT.

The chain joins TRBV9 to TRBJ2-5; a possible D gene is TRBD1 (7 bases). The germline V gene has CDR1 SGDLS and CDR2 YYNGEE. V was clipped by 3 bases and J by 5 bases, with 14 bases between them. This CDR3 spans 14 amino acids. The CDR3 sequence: CASSASGGWETQYF. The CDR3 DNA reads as TGTGCCAGCAGCGCCTCAGGGGGGTGGGAGACCCAGTACTTC.

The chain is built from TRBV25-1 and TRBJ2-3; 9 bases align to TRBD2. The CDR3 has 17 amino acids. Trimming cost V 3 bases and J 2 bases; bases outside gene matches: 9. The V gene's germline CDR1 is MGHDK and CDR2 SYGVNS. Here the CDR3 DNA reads TGTGCCAGCAGTGACCCAGCTAGCGGGACCCTCACAGATACGCAGTATTTT. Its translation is CASSDPASGTLTDTQYF.

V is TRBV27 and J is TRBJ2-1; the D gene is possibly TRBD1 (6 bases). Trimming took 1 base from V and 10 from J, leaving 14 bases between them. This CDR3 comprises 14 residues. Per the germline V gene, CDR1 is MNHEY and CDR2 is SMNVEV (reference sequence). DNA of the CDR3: TGTGCCAGCAGTTTATGGGTGGGGGCCTTAGAGCAGTTCTTC. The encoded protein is CASSLWVGALEQFF.

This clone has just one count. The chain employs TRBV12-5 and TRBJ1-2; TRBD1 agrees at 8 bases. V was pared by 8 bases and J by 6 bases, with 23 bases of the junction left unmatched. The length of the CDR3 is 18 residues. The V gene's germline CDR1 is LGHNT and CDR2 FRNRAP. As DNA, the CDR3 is TGTGCTAGTACTCTAGGGGGGATGACGGGACAGGAGCGCCATGGCTACACCTTC. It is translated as CASTLGGMTGQERHGYTF.